This T cell receptor (beta chain) appears in the sequencing data of a study of T cells in Graves' hyperthyroidism and ophthalmopathy. Study findings and constraints: Most thyroid clonotypes expanded above 0.001 appeared in blood too.

Trimming cost V 5 bases and J 8 bases; bases outside gene matches: 9. This CDR3 comprises 15 residues. The germline V gene has CDR1 SGHAT and CDR2 FQNNGV. RNA transcripts were the template for amplifying TCR beta CDR3 regions. First-round RT-PCR of the TCR CDR3 relied on the HTBI primer set. TCRdb analysed the multiplex PCR reads with MiXCR anew, one entry per CDR3 protein. The sample includes approximately 560,000 distinct CDR3 sequences, 35% to 55% of them seen just once. The table lists this clonotype with a few counts. The target antigen is unknown. Specimen: peripheral blood or thyroid tissue (not recorded which). This chain connects TRBV11-2 to TRBJ2-3; 11 bases agree with TRBD2. The clonotype comes from a young woman with Graves' hyperthyroidism. Here the CDR3 reads CASSTLAGGPGTQYF. The CDR3 DNA follows: TGTGCCAGCAGCACCTTAGCGGGAGGGCCAGGTACGCAGTATTTT.